This T cell receptor beta chain was sequenced in a study of memory CD4+ T cells and cytomegalovirus serostatus. General study points: Repertoires predicted CMV serostatus with median bootstrapped AUC of around 0.95.

This CDR3 is built from 15 residues. Germline V gene data show CDR1 as SGDLS and CDR2 as YYNGEE. V was pared by 0 bases and J by 8 bases, with 6 bases of the junction left unmatched. The sort gate was single viable CD3+CD4+CD8-CD45RO+ cells for memory CD4+ T cells. Positive selection with CD4 microbeads enriched total CD4+ T cells. Of note for this clone: Antigen specificity is unknown.

Generated by immunoSEQ multiplex PCR, the TCRdb table keeps only in-frame clones and is missing some. The data show some 87,000 clones, 75% to 90% seen once. The source is an adult in good health and CMV-seropositive. The sequencing input was memory CD4+ T cells from blood. The V call is TRBV9, the J call TRBJ2-1; 9 bases map to TRBD2. CDR3 nucleotides: TGTGCCAGCAGCGTAGGCCTAGCGGGGCGGGATGAGCAGTTCTTC. Protein sequence: CASSVGLAGRDEQFF.